This T cell receptor (beta chain) was observed in a study of blood T cell repertoires in COVID-19. About the research overall: Spain, Italy and the United States supplied samples that represented acute and convalescent COVID-19. T cells, B-cell-depleted T cells, or PBMCs provided the cDNA or gDNA that served as material.

Libraries were prepared by immunoSEQ multiplex PCR; TCRdb keeps only in-frame clonotypes and omits some of them. The profile shows about 69,000 clones, about four fifths of them singletons. This receptor was taken from a human donor in a cohort sampled during active COVID-19. The source material was peripheral blood.

CDR3 in DNA: TGTGCCAGCAGCTCTACCGGACAGTCTTCCTACGAGCAGTACTTC. The encoded protein is CASSSTGQSSYEQYF. The chain combines TRBV13 with TRBJ2-7; possibly TRBD1 for D (6 bases). Germline V gene data show CDR1 as PRHDT and CDR2 as FYEKMQ (reference sequence). The CDR3 totals 15 residues. V was clipped by 4 bases and J by 1 base, with 14 bases between them.